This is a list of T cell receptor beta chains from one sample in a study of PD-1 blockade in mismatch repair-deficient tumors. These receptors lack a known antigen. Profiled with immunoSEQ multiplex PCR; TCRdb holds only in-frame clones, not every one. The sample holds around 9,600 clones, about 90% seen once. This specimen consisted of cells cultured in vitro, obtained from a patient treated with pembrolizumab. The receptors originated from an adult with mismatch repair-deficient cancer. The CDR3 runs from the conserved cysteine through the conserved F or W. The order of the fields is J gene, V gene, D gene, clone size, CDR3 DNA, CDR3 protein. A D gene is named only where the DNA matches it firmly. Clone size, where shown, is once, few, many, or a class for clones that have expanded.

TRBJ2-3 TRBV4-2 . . TGTGCCAGCAGCCAAGATCCCCCGGCTCGAGGTTCATATACGCAGTATTTT CASSQDPPARGSYTQYF
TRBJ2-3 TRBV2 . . TGTGCCAGCAGGGCCGACTCCCGAGGGGTGGGGCCGCAGTATTTT CASRADSRGVGPQYF
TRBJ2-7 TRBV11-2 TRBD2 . TGTGCCAGCAGCTTGTGGAGCGGGAGAAACCTGGGGGAGCAGTACTTC CASSLWSGRNLGEQYF
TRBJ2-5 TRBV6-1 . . TGTGCCATCCTCAGGATGAGGGAGCGGGAGACCCAGTACTTC CAILRMRERETQYF
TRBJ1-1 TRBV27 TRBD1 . TGTGCCAGCAGTTTGGGGACAGGGTATAACACTGAAGCTTTCTTT CASSLGTGYNTEAFF
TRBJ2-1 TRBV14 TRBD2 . TGTGCCAGCAGCCAGACGACTAGCGGATACAATGAGCAGTTCTTC CASSQTTSGYNEQFF
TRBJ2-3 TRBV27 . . TGTGCCAGCAGTTTAAGAAGGGGACGGAGCACAGATACGCAGTATTTT CASSLRRGRSTDTQYF
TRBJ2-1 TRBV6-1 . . TGTGCCAGCAGTGAACAGGGCGGGACCTACAATGAGCAGTTCTTC CASSEQGGTYNEQFF
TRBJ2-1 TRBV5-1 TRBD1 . TGCGCCAGCAGCCTGGGACATAGGGACAGTTCCAATGAGCAGTTCTTC CASSLGHRDSSNEQFF
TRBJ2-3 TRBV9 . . TGTGCCAGCAGCGCCACCGGGACGAGGGATACGCAGTATTTT CASSATGTRDTQYF
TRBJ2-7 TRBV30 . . TGTGCCTATACAAACTTGGGAGCCTACGAGCAGTACTTC CAYTNLGAYEQYF
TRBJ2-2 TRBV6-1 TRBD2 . TGTGCCAGCAGTGTACGGGAGGGGAACACCGGGGAGCTGTTTTTT CASSVREGNTGELFF
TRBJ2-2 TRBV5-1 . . TGCGCCAGCATCTATCAGCCGACGAACACCGGGGAGCTGTTTTTT CASIYQPTNTGELFF
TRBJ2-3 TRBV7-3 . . TGTGCCAGCAGCTCACAGAAGACAGATACGCAGTATTTT CASSSQKTDTQYF
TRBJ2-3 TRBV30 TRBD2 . TGTGCCTGGAGTGCGGGGACTAGTAGCGATACGCAGTATTTT CAWSAGTSSDTQYF
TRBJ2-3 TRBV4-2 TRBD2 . TGTGCCAGCAGCCAAGATACTAGCGGGAGTCTCAATACGCAGTATTTT CASSQDTSGSLNTQYF
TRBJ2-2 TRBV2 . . TGTGCCAGCAGTGATCCATCCGCGAACACCGGGGAGCTGTTTTTT CASSDPSANTGELFF
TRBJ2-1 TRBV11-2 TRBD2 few TGTGCCAGCAGCACCATTAGCGGGAGGGCGGCCTACAATGAGCAGTTCTTC CASSTISGRAAYNEQFF
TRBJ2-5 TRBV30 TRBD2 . TGTGCCTGGCGGGTGCTAGCGGGAATTAAGACCCAGTACTTC CAWRVLAGIKTQYF
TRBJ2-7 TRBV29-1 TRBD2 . TGCAGCGTTGAAGATTTCGGGGGGGGAGTCTACGAGCAGTACTTC CSVEDFGGGVYEQYF
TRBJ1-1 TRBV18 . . TGTGCCAGCTCACCCGCGACACCGAACACTGAAGCTTTCTTT CASSPATPNTEAFF
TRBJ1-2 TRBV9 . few TGTGCCAGCAGCAAGGACAACGTTTTCTATGGCTACACCTTC CASSKDNVFYGYTF
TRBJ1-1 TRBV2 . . TGTGCCAGCAGCTGGGACGGCACAAACACTGAAGCTTTCTTT CASSWDGTNTEAFF
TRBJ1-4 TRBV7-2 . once TGTGCCAGCAGCCTCCGCCAGCCAGGAAACCCGTCCACGAAGCTGTTTTTT CASSLRQPGNPSTKLFF
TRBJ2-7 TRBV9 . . TGTGCCAGCAGCGTAGGGGTGTGGCTAGTCGGCGAGCAGTACTTC CASSVGVWLVGEQYF
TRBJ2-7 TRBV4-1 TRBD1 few TGCGCCAGCAGCCAAGACCGGACAGGGGGCTACGAGCAGTACTTC CASSQDRTGGYEQYF
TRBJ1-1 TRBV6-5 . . TGTGCCAGCAGTTACTCGATAGGCACTGAAGCTTTCTTT CASSYSIGTEAFF
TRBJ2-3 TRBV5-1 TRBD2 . TGCGCCAGCAGCTTGTTAACTAGCGGTAGCACAGATACGCAGTATTTT CASSLLTSGSTDTQYF
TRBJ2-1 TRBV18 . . TGTGCCAGCTCACCCAGGCAGAACTCCTACAATGAGCAGTTCTTC CASSPRQNSYNEQFF
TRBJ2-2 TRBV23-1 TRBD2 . TGCGCCAGCAGTCGGGGACTAGCGGGAGTACGAGGCGGGGAGCTGTTTTTT CASSRGLAGVRGGELFF
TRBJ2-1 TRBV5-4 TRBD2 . TGTGCCAGCAGCTTGGTGGCGGGAGGGCGGAATGAGCAGTTCTTC CASSLVAGGRNEQFF
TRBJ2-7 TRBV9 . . TGTGCCAGCAGCGACAGCTTACTAGGGGAGCAGTACTTC CASSDSLLGEQYF
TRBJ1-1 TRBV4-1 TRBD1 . TGCGCCAGCAGCCAAGGGGGACAGGGGGAGATTAACACTGAAGCTTTCTTT CASSQGGQGEINTEAFF
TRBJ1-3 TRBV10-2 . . TGCGCCAGCAGGTACGTCCCCAGAAACACCATATATTTT CASRYVPRNTIYF
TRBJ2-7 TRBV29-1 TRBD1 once TGCAGCGTTGAAGGACAAGGGGGCGAATCCTACGAGCAGTACTTC CSVEGQGGESYEQYF
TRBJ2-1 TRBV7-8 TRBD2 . TGTGCCAGCAGCTTAGCCGTAGCGGGAGGGACCCTATACAATGAGCAGTTCTTC CASSLAVAGGTLYNEQFF
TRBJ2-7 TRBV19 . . TGTGCCAGTAGTATCCTTCCTATCGTGAATTTGGGCGCGTACGAGCAGTACTTC CASSILPIVNLGAYEQYF
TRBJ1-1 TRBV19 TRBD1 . TGTGCCAGTAGGGTCGGACAGGGGGCGGGCACTGAAGCTTTCTTT CASRVGQGAGTEAFF
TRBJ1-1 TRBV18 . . TGTGCCAGCTCACGTGCCGCGAACACTGAAGCTTTCTTT CASSRAANTEAFF
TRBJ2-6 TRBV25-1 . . TGTGCCAGCACGGGGGCCGGGGCCAACGTCCTGACTTTC CASTGAGANVLTF
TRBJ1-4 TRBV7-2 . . TGTGCCAGCAGCCAATCGCACCCCGCGACAGGCTGGGCTGAAAAACTGTTTTTT CASSQSHPATGWAEKLFF
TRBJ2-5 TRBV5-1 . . TGCGCCAGCAGCACGGGCCCCCAAGAGACCCAGTACTTC CASSTGPQETQYF
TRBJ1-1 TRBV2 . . TGTGCCAGCAGTGAGATGGGGCAAGGGGCAAACACTGAAGCTTTCTTT CASSEMGQGANTEAFF
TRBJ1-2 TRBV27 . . TGTGCCAGCAGTCTCACAGTAGGCTATGGCTACACCTTC CASSLTVGYGYTF
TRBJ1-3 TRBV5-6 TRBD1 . TGTGCCAGCAGCTTAATAGGGACAGGGCTCTTCTCTGGAAACACCATATATTTT CASSLIGTGLFSGNTIYF
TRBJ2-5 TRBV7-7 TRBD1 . TGTGCCAGCAGCCCACGGACAGGGTTCGGTGGGACCCAGTACTTC CASSPRTGFGGTQYF
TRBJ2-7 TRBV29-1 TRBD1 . TGCAGCGTTGCAGGGGGCCCTTACGAGCAGTACTTC CSVAGGPYEQYF
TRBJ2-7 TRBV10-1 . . TGCGCCAGCAGCGTACCAAGCGGGACACCCTACGAGCAGTACTTC CASSVPSGTPYEQYF
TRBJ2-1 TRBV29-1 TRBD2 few TGCAGCGTAGTTGGACTAGCGGACGCCTTAAATGAGCAGTTCTTC CSVVGLADALNEQFF
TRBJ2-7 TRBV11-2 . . TGTGCCAGCAGCTTGGGCGGCTCCTACGAGCAGTACTTC CASSLGGSYEQYF
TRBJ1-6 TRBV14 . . TGTGCCAGCAGCCAAGGGCGGGAATATTCACCCCTCCACTTT CASSQGREYSPLHF
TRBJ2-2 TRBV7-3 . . TGTGCCAGCAGCTTAATGAGTCGGACCGGGGAGCTGTTTTTT CASSLMSRTGELFF
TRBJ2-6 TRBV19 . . TGTGCCAGTAGTATTTGGAGCTCTGGGGCCAACGTCCTGACTTTC CASSIWSSGANVLTF
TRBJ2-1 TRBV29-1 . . TGCAGCGCTATGGACCCCAGCTCCTACAATGAGCAGTTCTTC CSAMDPSSYNEQFF
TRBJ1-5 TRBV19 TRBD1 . TGTGCCAGTCACCCGGAAGGGGGCGTTCAGCCCCAGCATTTT CASHPEGGVQPQHF